The entry that follows covers one T cell receptor (beta chain) sequence. This sample is part of a study of cytomegalovirus exposure and HLA in healthy donors. J gave up 2 bases and V 6 bases, and 4 bases lay outside the gene matches. This CDR3 has 13 amino acids. Per the germline V gene, CDR1 is SEHNR and CDR2 is FQNEAQ (reference sequence). It was with 60 Vbeta and 13 Jbeta primers that the PCR ran. Profiled with immunoSEQ multiplex PCR; TCRdb holds only in-frame clones, not every one. The sample shows about 170,000 clones, 82% of them seen only once. The rearrangement links TRBV7-9 to TRBJ2-7; TRBD2 matches at 7 bases. The source of this sequence is a male donor in good health and CMV-seronegative. Sequencing used PBMCs. Here the CDR3 reads CASRDGRAYEQYF. The CDR3 DNA follows: TGTGCCAGCAGGGATGGGAGGGCCTACGAGCAGTACTTC.